One and the same sample provided the 17 T cell receptor beta chains below, sequenced in a study of tumor-infiltrating lymphocytes in primary liver carcinoma. Total RNA (around 0.45 ug) served as template for TCR beta cDNA synthesis primed by a constant-region primer. Researchers made the TCR beta libraries by running three nested multiplex PCR rounds with slightly modified ARM-PCR. A C-beta reverse primer and TRBV1-TRBV30 forward primers served in each of the first two PCR rounds, at about 10 cycles apiece. TCRdb redid the calling of the multiplex PCR reads with MiXCR, one entry per CDR3 protein. The table includes hundreds of thousands of distinct CDR3 sequences, approximately 54% detected once. Both blood RNA, taken from unsorted whole blood, and germline DNA were extracted. Sample: peripheral blood. These receptors came from a woman aged 25-40 years with primary liver carcinoma and hepatitis B virus infection.

The rearrangement links TRBV6-1 to TRBJ2-5, with 7 bases aligning to TRBD2. The CDR3 has 16 amino acids. Germline V gene lookup returns CDR1 MNHNS and CDR2 SASEGT. The V and J ends lost 6 bases and 3 bases, in that order; junction bases with no gene match: 13. This chain's CDR3 is CASSGRIGKGKETQYF. The CDR3, as DNA: TGTGCCAGCAGCGGGAGGATAGGGAAAGGGAAAGAGACCCAGTACTTC.

Of note for this clonotype: A read error may be the cause here, since a much bigger clone is one base away. The chain couples TRBV12-3 or TRBV12-4 to TRBJ1-5, with 8 bases aligning to TRBD1. The CDR3 is made up of 16 amino acids. Here the CDR3 DNA reads TGTGCCAACAGTCCGGGCTCGGGACAGGCACATCAGCCCCAGCATTTT. Protein sequence: CANSPGSGQAHQPQHF.

To note about this clonotype: At one end the junction does not follow the germline gene, possibly because of a read error. The chain has TRBV6-1 and TRBJ2-2; D is uncertain. Germline CDR1 is MNHNS and CDR2 is SASEGT. CDR3 length equals 14 residues. CDR3 protein: CVSAPRWDTGELFF. The CDR3 coding sequence is TGTGTCAGCGCCCCCCGGTGGGACACCGGGGAGCTGTTTTTT.

This clonotype was seen only a few times. The rearrangement uses TRBV6-6 and TRBJ2-5, with TRBD2 matching over 8 bases. CDR3 length: 20 residues. Germline V lookup: CDR1 MNHNY, CDR2 SVGAGI (reference sequence). V gave up 0 bases and J gave up 5 bases; unmatched junction bases: 20. The DNA of the CDR3 is TGTGCCAGCAGTTACTCGAGGCTTCCCGGGAGGGCCGCTGAGAGGGAGACCCAGTACTTC. Protein product: CASSYSRLPGRAAERETQYF.

The sample holds a few counts of this clonotype. The chain employs TRBV2 and TRBJ2-5, with D unclear. V lost 5 bases, J lost 0 bases, and 7 bases lay in between. This CDR3 is 13 amino acids long. CDR1 is SNHLY and CDR2 is FYNNEI in the germline V gene. Here the CDR3 reads CASSLGHQETQYF. For the CDR3, the DNA is TGTGCCAGCAGTCTTGGACACCAAGAGACCCAGTACTTC.

As for this clonotype: The CDR3 does not end in the conserved phenylalanine or tryptophan, so this is likely a read error. The chain links TRBV12-3 or TRBV12-4 to TRBJ1-2, with D perhaps TRBD1 (5 bases). This CDR3 has 13 residues. CDR3 in amino acids: CASSLNFRDGYTS. The CDR3 nucleotides read TGTGCTAGCAGTTTAAATTTCAGGGATGGCTACACCTCC.

Concerning this clonotype: Germline is not matched at one junction end, which may reflect a read error. The gene calls are TRBV7-9 and TRBJ2-4; perhaps TRBD2 as D (6 bases). Germline assignment: CDR1 SEHNR and CDR2 FQNEAQ (reference sequence). The CDR3 consists of 17 residues. The CDR3 protein is CASNSPRRGERAVIQYF. As DNA, the CDR3 is TGTGCCAGCAACTCCCCTCGGAGGGGCGAAAGGGCCGTCATTCAATACTTC.

A note on this clonotype: At one end the junction does not follow the germline gene, possibly because of a read error. The chain employs TRBV6-1 and TRBJ1-5; D remains ambiguous. CDR1 is MNHNS and CDR2 is SASEGT in the germline V gene. The CDR3 runs 12 residues. The CDR3 nucleotides read TGTGCCAGCAGTGAGTTCGCCCAGCTCCAGCATTTT. Its protein is CASSEFAQLQHF.

Points on this clonotype: A much larger clone lies one base from this, so it may be a read error. This sequence joins TRBV29-1 and TRBJ1-5; no reliable D call. Germline CDR1 and CDR2: SQVTM and ANQGSEA. The CDR3 covers 13 residues. CDR3 in DNA: TGCAGCGTTGGTCGGGGAGCTGGTCAGTCCCAGCATTTT. It yields the protein CSVGRGAGQSQHF.

The rearrangement uses TRBV11-3 and TRBJ2-1; 7 bases agree with TRBD1. CDR1 and CDR2 from the germline V gene are SGHNT and YENEEA. CDR3 length equals 14 residues. After removal of 2 bases from V and 13 bases from J, the junction contained 11 bases not matched to a gene. The CDR3 sequence is CASSLRHRGGEQFF. The CDR3 coding sequence is TGTGCCAGCAGCTTACGCCACAGGGGCGGCGAACAGTTCTTC. Variable domain in full (rest from reference TRBV11-3 and TRBJ2-1): EAGVVQSPRYKIIEKKQPVAFWCNPISGHNTLYWYLQNLGQGPELLIRYENEEAVDDSQLPKDRFSAERLKGVDSTLKIQPAELGDSAVYLCASSLRHRGGEQFFGPGTRLTVL.

The table lists this clonotype with a count of one. The junction departs from germline at one end; a sequencing error may be responsible. J is TRBJ2-5 and V is TRBV10-2; D is uncertain. The germline V gene has CDR1 WSHSY and CDR2 SAAADI. The CDR3 covers 13 residues. Written as DNA, the CDR3 is TGCGTCAGCAGTGAGTCGTTCGTGGAGACCCAGTACTTC. It encodes CVSSESFVETQYF.

V gene TRBV6-1 combines with J gene TRBJ1-5, with D perhaps TRBD1 (6 bases). This CDR3 has 15 amino acids. The germline V gene encodes CDR1 MNHNS and CDR2 SASEGT. V lost 2 bases, J lost 4 bases, and 12 bases lay in between. CDR3 protein: CASSEPQGTNQPQHF. The DNA of the CDR3 is TGTGCCAGCAGTGAACCACAGGGAACAAATCAGCCCCAGCATTTT.

As for this clonotype: One end of the junction fails to match germline, which may point to a read error. This chain connects TRBV30 to TRBJ2-2; possibly TRBD2 for D (5 bases). Germline lookup yields CDR1 GTSNPN and CDR2 SVGIG (reference sequence). The CDR3 has 12 residues. The CDR3 nucleotides are TGCGCCTGGAGTGTACTCCCCGGGGTGCTGTTTTTT. Translation gives CAWSVLPGVLFF.

For this clonotype: The junction shows a germline mismatch at one end, possibly a read error. This rearrangement joins TRBV14 to TRBJ1-3; 7 positions agree with TRBD1. Germline loops: CDR1 SGHDN, CDR2 FVKESK. The CDR3 extends over 17 amino acids. The CDR3 nucleotides are TGTGCCAGCAGCAACGCCCGGGACAGAGCCTCTGGAAACACCATGCATTTT. Translating it yields CASSNARDRASGNTMHF.

CDR3 residues: CASSPHVSVQGAFVKNIQYF. In DNA, the CDR3 is TGTGCCAGCAGCCCCCACGTGAGCGTCCAGGGGGCTTTTGTCAAAAACATTCAGTACTTC. The chain is built from TRBV7-9 and TRBJ2-4; 8 bases are shared with TRBD1. Per the germline V gene, CDR1 is SEHNR and CDR2 is FQNEAQ (reference sequence). The CDR3 extends over 20 amino acids. Trimming cost V 5 bases and J 3 bases; bases outside gene matches: 21.

This clonotype was picked up a small number of times. This chain connects TRBV30 to TRBJ2-6, with D tentatively TRBD1 or TRBD2 (5 bases each). The germline V gene has CDR1 GTSNPN and CDR2 SVGIG (reference sequence). V dropped 6 bases and J dropped 0 bases, with 9 bases sitting between them. This CDR3 is built from 14 residues. CDR3 coding DNA: TGTGCCTGCTCCGGGACCTCTGGGGCCAACGTCCTGACTTTC. Translating it yields CACSGTSGANVLTF. The full variable domain, in which reference TRBV30 and TRBJ2-6 provide the parts outside the CDR3, is SQTIHQWPATLVQPVGSPLSLECTVEGTSNPNLYWYRQAAGRGLQLLFYSVGIGQISSEVPQNLSASRPQDRQFILSSKKLLLSDSGFYLCACSGTSGANVLTFGAGSRLTVL.

This clonotype was counted between two and nine times. A read error may account for a junction end that differs from germline. The chain combines TRBV5-6 with TRBJ2-1; D is undetermined. Per the germline V gene, CDR1 is SGHDT and CDR2 is YYEEEE. CDR3 size: 11 residues. CDR3 amino acids: CASSLGPEQFF. The CDR3 DNA is TGTGCTAGCAGCTTGGGTCCTGAGCAGTTCTTC.